This T cell receptor beta chain was observed in a study of T cells in Graves' hyperthyroidism and ophthalmopathy. The germline gives CDR1 SEHNR, CDR2 FQNEAQ (reference sequence). The V gene lost 1 base and the J gene lost 8 bases, with 15 bases spanning the gap. The CDR3 is 15 amino acids. TCR beta CDR3 regions were amplified from RNA. An initial round of RT-PCR targeting the TCR CDR3 relied on the HTBI primer set. Each CDR3 protein gets one entry after TCRdb re-called the multiplex PCR reads with MiXCR. Of some 460,000 distinct CDR3 sequences in the sample, around 14% are singletons; the top ten hold 7.7%. This clonotype showed up many times. The antigen remains unidentified. Each diagnosis drew on symptoms, thyroxine, TRAb, thyroid ultrasound and orbital computed tomography findings. Findings of the study overall: Blood samples included most of the expanded thyroid clonotypes exceeding 0.001. Classification by a 13 V-J model distinguished ophthalmopathy from stable hyperthyroidism. Before onset, by a median of about seven months, the model predicted ophthalmopathy.

Sequences were obtained from blood. V is TRBV7-9 and J is TRBJ2-1; D gene ambiguous. The sequence was obtained from a woman under 30 with Graves' hyperthyroidism. Here the CDR3 DNA reads TGTGCCAGCAGCTTAGTTATCGGGTTTGGAGATGAGCAGTTCTTC. Translation: CASSLVIGFGDEQFF. The full variable domain, with the rest looked up from reference TRBV7-9 and TRBJ2-1, is DTGVSQNPRHKITKRGQNVTFRCDPISEHNRLYWYRQTLGQGPEFLTYFQNEAQLEKSRLLSDRFSAERPKGSFSTLEIQRTEQGDSAMYLCASSLVIGFGDEQFFGPGTRLTVL.